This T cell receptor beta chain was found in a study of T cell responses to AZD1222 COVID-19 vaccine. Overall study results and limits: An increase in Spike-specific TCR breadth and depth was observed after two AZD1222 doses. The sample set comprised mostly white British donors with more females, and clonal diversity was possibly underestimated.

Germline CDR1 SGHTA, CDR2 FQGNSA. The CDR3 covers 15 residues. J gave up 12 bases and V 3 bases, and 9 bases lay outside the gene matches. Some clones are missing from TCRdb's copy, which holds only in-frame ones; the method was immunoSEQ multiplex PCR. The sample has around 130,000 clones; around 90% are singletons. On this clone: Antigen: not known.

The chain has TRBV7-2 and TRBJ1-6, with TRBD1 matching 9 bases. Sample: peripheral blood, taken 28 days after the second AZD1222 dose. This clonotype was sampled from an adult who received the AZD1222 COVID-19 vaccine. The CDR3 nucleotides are TGTGCCAGCAGCTTGGTACAGGGGGCGATGGGACCCCTCCACTTT. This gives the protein CASSLVQGAMGPLHF.